The following is a TCR beta chain sequence with its context. The specificity of this receptor is unknown. The sample holds no much larger clone one base away, and base qualities are not on file. This record belongs to a study of control samples from healthy donors and cancer patients (dated by TCRdb to the early 2020s). Looking up the germline V gene yields CDR1 MNHEY and CDR2 SVGEGT. The CDR3 spans 12 residues, from the cysteine through the phenylalanine. Only the CDR3 DNA is retained, 36 bases long and in frame from the first base. Trimming at the junction amounts to 4 bases on V and 4 bases on J, and the germline ends lie 5 bases apart. Libraries were built with the immunoSEQ multiplex PCR assay. Imported from immuneACCESS, the table was reduced by TCRdb to in-frame sequences with V and J called. These copies leave out some clones; in studies compared against another copy, an unresolved V gene accounts for under half, and the cause of the remainder is not known. The sample data list 30,000 or so clones, and about 90% of these were observed just once. The ten top clones hold around 3.6% of the sample.

The receptor was derived from a female donor with melanoma. The receptor chain draws on TRBV6-2 or TRBV6-3 and TRBJ1-5; no D segment can be confidently identified. The sample comprised formalin-fixed, paraffin-embedded tissue. The sequence in DNA is TGTGCCAGCAGTTCCGATAATCAGCCCCAGCATTTT. It translates to CASSSDNQPQHF.